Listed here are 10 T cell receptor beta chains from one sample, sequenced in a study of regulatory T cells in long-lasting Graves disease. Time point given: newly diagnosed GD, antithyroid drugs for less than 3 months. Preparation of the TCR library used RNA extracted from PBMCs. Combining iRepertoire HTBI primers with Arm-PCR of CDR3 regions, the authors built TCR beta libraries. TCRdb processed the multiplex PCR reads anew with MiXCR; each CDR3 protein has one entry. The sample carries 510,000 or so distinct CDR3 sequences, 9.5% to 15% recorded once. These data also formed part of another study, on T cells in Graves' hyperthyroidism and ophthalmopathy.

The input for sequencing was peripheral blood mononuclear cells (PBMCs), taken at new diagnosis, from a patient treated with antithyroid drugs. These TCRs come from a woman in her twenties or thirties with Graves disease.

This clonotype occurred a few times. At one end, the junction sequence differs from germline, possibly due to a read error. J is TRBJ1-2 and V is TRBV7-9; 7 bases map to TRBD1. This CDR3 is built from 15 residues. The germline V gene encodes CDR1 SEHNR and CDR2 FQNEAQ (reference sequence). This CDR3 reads CASSPVDRSVYGNTF. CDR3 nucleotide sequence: TGTGCCAGCAGCCCGGTGGACAGGTCGGTGTATGGCAACACCTTC.

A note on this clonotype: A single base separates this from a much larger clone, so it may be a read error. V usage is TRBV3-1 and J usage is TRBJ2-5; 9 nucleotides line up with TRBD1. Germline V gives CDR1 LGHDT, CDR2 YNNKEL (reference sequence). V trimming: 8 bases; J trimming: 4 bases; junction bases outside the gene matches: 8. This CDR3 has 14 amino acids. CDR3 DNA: TGTGCCAGCGGCCCCCGGACAGGGGCAGAGACCCAGTACTTC. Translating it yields CASGPRTGAETQYF.

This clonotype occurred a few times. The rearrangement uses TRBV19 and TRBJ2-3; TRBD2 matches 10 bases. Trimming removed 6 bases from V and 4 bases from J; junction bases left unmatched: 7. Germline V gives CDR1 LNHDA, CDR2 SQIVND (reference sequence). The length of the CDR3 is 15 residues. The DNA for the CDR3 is TGTGCCAGTAGCCTATCTAGCGGGAGAGCAGATACGCAGTATTTT. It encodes CASSLSSGRADTQYF.

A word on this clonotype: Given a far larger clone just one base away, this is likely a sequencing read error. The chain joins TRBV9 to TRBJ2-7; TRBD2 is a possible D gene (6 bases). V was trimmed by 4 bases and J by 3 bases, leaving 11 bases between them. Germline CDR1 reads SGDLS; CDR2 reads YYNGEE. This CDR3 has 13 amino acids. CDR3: CASSPRDFYEQYF. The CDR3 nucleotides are TGTGCCAGCAGCCCCCGGGACTTCTACGAGCAGTACTTC.

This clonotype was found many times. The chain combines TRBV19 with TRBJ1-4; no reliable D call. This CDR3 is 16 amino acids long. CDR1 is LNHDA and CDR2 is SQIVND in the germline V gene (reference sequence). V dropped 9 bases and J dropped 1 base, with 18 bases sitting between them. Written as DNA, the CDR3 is TGTGCCAGCACTCCCGGGTACAGAAAAACTAATGAAAAACTGTTTTTT. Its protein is CASTPGYRKTNEKLFF.

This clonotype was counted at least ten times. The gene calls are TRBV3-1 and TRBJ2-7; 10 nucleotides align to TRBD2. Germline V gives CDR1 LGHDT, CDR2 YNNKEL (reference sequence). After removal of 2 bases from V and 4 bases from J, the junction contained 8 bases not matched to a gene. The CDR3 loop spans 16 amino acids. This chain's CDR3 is CASSQFPSGSSYEQYF. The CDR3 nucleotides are TGTGCCAGCAGCCAATTTCCTAGCGGGAGCTCGTACGAGCAGTACTTC.

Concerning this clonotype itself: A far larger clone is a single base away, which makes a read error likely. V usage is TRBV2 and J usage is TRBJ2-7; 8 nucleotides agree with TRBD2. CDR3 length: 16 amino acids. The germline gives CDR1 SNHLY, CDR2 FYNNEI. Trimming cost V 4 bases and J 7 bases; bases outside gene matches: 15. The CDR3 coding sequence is TGTGCCAGCAGTGGGAGAGGTAGCGGGGCGGTCAATGAGCAGTACTTC. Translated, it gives CASSGRGSGAVNEQYF.

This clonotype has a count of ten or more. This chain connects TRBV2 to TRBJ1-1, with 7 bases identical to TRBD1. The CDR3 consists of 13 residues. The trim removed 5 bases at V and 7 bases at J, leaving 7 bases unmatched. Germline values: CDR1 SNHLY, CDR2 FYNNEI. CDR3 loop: CASSNQGTDEAFF. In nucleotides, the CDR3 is TGTGCCAGCAGTAACCAAGGGACAGATGAAGCTTTCTTT.

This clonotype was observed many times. The CDR3 is CASSYSTVRPNTEAFF. The CDR3 DNA reads TGTGCCAGCAGTTACTCCACGGTGAGGCCGAACACTGAAGCTTTCTTT. The J gene is TRBJ1-1, the V gene TRBV6-2 or TRBV6-3; D unresolved. The V and J ends lost 0 bases and 1 base respectively, with 12 bases between them. This CDR3 is 16 amino acids long. Germline CDR1 and CDR2: MNHEY and SVGEGT.

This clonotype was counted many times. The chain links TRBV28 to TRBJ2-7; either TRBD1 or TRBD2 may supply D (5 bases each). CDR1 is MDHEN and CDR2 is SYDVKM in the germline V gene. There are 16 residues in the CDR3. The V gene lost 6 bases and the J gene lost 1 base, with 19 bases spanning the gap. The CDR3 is CASRPDKGTASYEQYF. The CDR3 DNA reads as TGTGCCAGCAGACCCGACAAGGGGACGGCGTCCTACGAGCAGTACTTC.